This T cell receptor beta chain was sequenced for a study of blood T cell repertoires in COVID-19. Study-wide background: Acute and convalescent COVID-19 specimens originated in the United States, Italy and Spain. PBMCs, B-cell-depleted T cells, or T cells provided the cDNA or gDNA that made up the material.

V was clipped by 2 bases and J by 5 bases, with 12 bases between them. This CDR3 has 15 residues. The germline gives CDR1 SGHTA, CDR2 FQGNSA. As originally analysed: For nucleated cells, counts were estimated from reference gene primer amplification. Sequenced by immunoSEQ multiplex PCR; TCRdb stores in-frame clones only, minus some. The DNA was the basis for D and trimming; V, J and clone size are from that table. The repertoire consists of about 240,000 clones, with about four fifths occurring once and the leading ten covering about 2%. The sample consisted of peripheral blood. The receptor was derived from a man under 40 who had recovered from COVID-19. The rearrangement links TRBV7-2 to TRBJ2-2; no clear D. CDR3: CASSLNRPGTGELFF. The CDR3 nucleotides read TGTGCCAGCAGCTTAAATCGCCCGGGTACCGGGGAGCTGTTTTTT.